This entry describes one TCR beta chain. The entry originates in a study of CD8 T cells in Susac syndrome. Roughly 0.45 to 1 ug RNA was reverse transcribed with random hexamers. TCRdb re-called the immunoSEQ multiplex PCR reads through MiXCR, storing one row per CDR3 protein. The sample includes approximately 210,000 distinct CDR3 sequences, about 94% of them seen just once. The TCR comes from a human donor with Susac syndrome. What was sequenced was CD4+ T cells from PBMCs.

DNA of the CDR3: TGCAGTGCTAGAGAGGGACAGGTCTATAATTCACCCCTCCACTTT. Encoded protein: CSAREGQVYNSPLHF. The chain uses TRBV20-1 and TRBJ1-6; 8 positions agree with TRBD1. The CDR3 totals 15 residues. The junction had 1 base not matched to a gene; V was cut back by 0 bases and J by 3 bases. CDR1 and CDR2 from the germline V gene are DFQATT and SNEGSKA (reference sequence).